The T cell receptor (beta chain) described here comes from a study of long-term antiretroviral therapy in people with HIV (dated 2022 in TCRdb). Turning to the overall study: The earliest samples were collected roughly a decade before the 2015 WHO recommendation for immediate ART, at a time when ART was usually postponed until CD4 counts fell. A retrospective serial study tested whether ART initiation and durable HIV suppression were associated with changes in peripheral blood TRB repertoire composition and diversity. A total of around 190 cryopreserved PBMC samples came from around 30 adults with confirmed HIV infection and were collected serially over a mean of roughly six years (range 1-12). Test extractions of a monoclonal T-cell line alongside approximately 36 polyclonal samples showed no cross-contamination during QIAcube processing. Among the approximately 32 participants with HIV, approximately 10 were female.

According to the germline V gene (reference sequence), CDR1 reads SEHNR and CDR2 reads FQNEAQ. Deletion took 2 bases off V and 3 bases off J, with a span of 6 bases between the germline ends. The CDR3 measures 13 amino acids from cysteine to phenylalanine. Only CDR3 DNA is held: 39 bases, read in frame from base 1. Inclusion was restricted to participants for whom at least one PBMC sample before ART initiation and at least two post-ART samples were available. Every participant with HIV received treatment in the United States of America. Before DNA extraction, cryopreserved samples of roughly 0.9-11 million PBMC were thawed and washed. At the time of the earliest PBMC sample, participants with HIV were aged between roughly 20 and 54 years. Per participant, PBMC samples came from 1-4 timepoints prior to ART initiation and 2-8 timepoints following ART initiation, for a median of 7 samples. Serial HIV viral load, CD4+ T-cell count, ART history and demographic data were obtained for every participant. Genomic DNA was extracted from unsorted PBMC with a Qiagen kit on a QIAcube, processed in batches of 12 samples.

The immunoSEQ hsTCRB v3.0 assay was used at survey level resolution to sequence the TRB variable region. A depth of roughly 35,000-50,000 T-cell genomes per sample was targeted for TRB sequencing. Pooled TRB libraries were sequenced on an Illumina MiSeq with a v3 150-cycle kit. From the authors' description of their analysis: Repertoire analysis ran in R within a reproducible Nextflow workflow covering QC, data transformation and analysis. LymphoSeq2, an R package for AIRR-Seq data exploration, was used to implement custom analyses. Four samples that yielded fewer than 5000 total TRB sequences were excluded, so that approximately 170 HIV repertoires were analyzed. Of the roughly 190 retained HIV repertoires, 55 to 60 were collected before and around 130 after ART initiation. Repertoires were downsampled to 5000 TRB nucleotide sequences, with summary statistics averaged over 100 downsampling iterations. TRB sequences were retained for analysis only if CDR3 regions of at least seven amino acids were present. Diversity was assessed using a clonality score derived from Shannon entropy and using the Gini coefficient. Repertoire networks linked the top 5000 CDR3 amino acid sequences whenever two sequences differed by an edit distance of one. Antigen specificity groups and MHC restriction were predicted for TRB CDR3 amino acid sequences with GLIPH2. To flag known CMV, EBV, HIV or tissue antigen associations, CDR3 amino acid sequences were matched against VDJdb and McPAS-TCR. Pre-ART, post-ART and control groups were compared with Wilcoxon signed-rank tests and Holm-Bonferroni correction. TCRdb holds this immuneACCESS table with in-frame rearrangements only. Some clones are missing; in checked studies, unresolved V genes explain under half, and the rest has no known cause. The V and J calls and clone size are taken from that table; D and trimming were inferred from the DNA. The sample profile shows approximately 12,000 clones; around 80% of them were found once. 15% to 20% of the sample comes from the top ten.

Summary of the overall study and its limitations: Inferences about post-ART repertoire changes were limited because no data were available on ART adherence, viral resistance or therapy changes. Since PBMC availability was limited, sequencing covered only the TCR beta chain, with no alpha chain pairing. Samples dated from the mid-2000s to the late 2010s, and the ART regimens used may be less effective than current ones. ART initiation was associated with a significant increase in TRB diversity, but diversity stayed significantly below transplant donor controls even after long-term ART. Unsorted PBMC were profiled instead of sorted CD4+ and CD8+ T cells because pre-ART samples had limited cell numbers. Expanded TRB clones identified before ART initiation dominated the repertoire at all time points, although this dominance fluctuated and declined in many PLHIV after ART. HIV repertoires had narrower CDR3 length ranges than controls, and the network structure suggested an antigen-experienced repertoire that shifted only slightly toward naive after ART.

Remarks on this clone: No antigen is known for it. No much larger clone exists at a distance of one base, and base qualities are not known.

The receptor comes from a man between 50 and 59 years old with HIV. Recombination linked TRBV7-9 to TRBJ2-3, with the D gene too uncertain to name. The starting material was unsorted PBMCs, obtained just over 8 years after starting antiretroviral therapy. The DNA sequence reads TGTGCCAGCAGCTTATCCGGAACAGATACGCAGTATTTT. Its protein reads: CASSLSGTDTQYF. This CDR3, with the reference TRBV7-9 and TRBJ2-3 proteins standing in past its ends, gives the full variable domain DTGVSQNPRHKITKRGQNVTFRCDPISEHNRLYWYRQTLGQGPEFLTYFQNEAQLEKSRLLSDRFSAERPKGSFSTLEIQRTEQGDSAMYLCASSLSGTDTQYFGPGTRLTVL.